A selection of T cell receptor beta chains follows, all from one sample in a study of control samples from healthy donors and cancer patients. Libraries were prepared by immunoSEQ multiplex PCR; TCRdb keeps only in-frame clonotypes and omits some of them. The sample includes about 55,000 clones, roughly 95% of them seen just once. What was sequenced was blood. These receptor sequences come from a woman aged 18-29 years in good health. Both conserved end residues are part of each CDR3. Fields, in order: clone size, D gene, V gene, J gene, CDR3 protein, CDR3 DNA. A D gene is named only where the DNA matches it firmly. Not all rows give a size; the values are once, few, many and, for expanded clones, a class.

abundance: .
d_gene: .
v_gene: TRBV28
j_gene: TRBJ1-5
CDR3aa: CASSRSTPSYSNQPQHF
CDR3nt: TGTGCCAGCAGCCGATCAACGCCGAGTTATAGCAATCAGCCCCAGCATTTT

abundance: .
d_gene: .
v_gene: TRBV2
j_gene: TRBJ1-6
CDR3aa: CASSTPGSRMSSYNSPLHF
CDR3nt: TGTGCCAGCAGTACCCCGGGGTCCCGAATGAGCTCCTATAATTCACCCCTCCACTTT

abundance: .
d_gene: .
v_gene: TRBV20-1
j_gene: TRBJ2-3
CDR3aa: CSASHAGTQYF
CDR3nt: TGCAGTGCTAGCCATGCGGGTACGCAGTATTTT

abundance: .
d_gene: TRBD1
v_gene: TRBV25-1
j_gene: TRBJ1-2
CDR3aa: CASGTGAGYTF
CDR3nt: TGTGCCAGCGGGACAGGGGCTGGCTACACCTTC

abundance: .
d_gene: .
v_gene: TRBV19
j_gene: TRBJ2-1
CDR3aa: CASSIQGKTNNEQFF
CDR3nt: TGTGCCAGTAGTATACAGGGGAAAACCAACAATGAGCAGTTCTTC

abundance: .
d_gene: TRBD1
v_gene: TRBV10-3
j_gene: TRBJ1-2
CDR3aa: CAISVDREGLIGYTF
CDR3nt: TGTGCCATCAGTGTGGACAGGGAAGGGCTTATTGGCTACACCTTC

abundance: .
d_gene: TRBD2
v_gene: TRBV5-1
j_gene: TRBJ2-5
CDR3aa: CASSRTSNHQETQYF
CDR3nt: TGCGCCAGCAGCCGGACTAGCAACCACCAAGAGACCCAGTACTTC

abundance: .
d_gene: .
v_gene: TRBV15
j_gene: TRBJ1-2
CDR3aa: CATSRLAGQSYGYTF
CDR3nt: TGTGCCACCAGCAGACTGGCCGGACAGTCCTATGGCTACACCTTC

abundance: once
d_gene: .
v_gene: TRBV7-9
j_gene: TRBJ2-7
CDR3aa: CASSPTQGFKPYEQYF
CDR3nt: TGTGCCAGCAGCCCAACCCAGGGTTTTAAACCCTACGAGCAGTACTTC

abundance: .
d_gene: .
v_gene: TRBV18
j_gene: TRBJ1-1
CDR3aa: CASSLTGNTEAFF
CDR3nt: TGTGCCAGCTCACTGACGGGGAACACTGAAGCTTTCTTT

abundance: .
d_gene: TRBD2
v_gene: TRBV6-4
j_gene: TRBJ2-3
CDR3aa: CASSGSGGSTDTQYF
CDR3nt: TGTGCCAGCAGCGGTAGCGGGGGGAGCACAGATACGCAGTATTTT

abundance: .
d_gene: .
v_gene: TRBV7-2
j_gene: TRBJ2-7
CDR3aa: CASSLAEAVQGIYSYEQYF
CDR3nt: TGTGCCAGCAGCTTAGCTGAGGCGGTGCAGGGCATATACTCCTACGAGCAGTACTTC

abundance: .
d_gene: .
v_gene: TRBV5-1
j_gene: TRBJ2-1
CDR3aa: CASSLEDSLSNEQFF
CDR3nt: TGCGCCAGCAGCTTGGAGGACAGCTTGAGCAATGAGCAGTTCTTC

abundance: once
d_gene: .
v_gene: TRBV27
j_gene: TRBJ2-7
CDR3aa: CASSSTAYEQYF
CDR3nt: TGTGCCAGCAGTTCCACAGCCTACGAGCAGTACTTC

abundance: .
d_gene: .
v_gene: TRBV24-1
j_gene: TRBJ1-2
CDR3aa: CATSETTANYGYTF
CDR3nt: TGTGCCACCAGTGAGACGACAGCTAACTATGGCTACACCTTC

abundance: .
d_gene: .
v_gene: TRBV5-6
j_gene: TRBJ2-1
CDR3aa: CASSLSDEQFF
CDR3nt: TGTGCCAGCAGCTTATCCGATGAGCAGTTCTTC

abundance: .
d_gene: .
v_gene: TRBV9
j_gene: TRBJ2-2
CDR3aa: CASSVTGAVPGELFF
CDR3nt: TGTGCCAGCAGCGTCACGGGGGCCGTCCCCGGGGAGCTGTTTTTT

abundance: .
d_gene: .
v_gene: TRBV28
j_gene: TRBJ2-7
CDR3aa: CASSYTGEQYF
CDR3nt: TGTGCCAGCAGTTATACAGGCGAGCAGTACTTC

abundance: once
d_gene: .
v_gene: TRBV28
j_gene: TRBJ1-1
CDR3aa: CASSLVGRMPEAFF
CDR3nt: TGTGCCAGCAGTTTAGTAGGACGAATGCCTGAAGCTTTCTTT

abundance: .
d_gene: .
v_gene: TRBV6-6
j_gene: TRBJ1-3
CDR3aa: CASTSVVSGNTIYF
CDR3nt: TGTGCCAGCACCTCCGTGGTCTCTGGAAACACCATATATTTT

abundance: .
d_gene: .
v_gene: TRBV23-1
j_gene: TRBJ1-1
CDR3aa: CASSQSGSDEAFF
CDR3nt: TGCGCCAGCAGTCAATCAGGCAGCGATGAAGCTTTCTTT

abundance: .
d_gene: .
v_gene: TRBV6-2/TRBV6-3
j_gene: TRBJ2-7
CDR3aa: CASSSRYEQYF
CDR3nt: TGTGCCAGCAGTAGCCGGTACGAGCAGTACTTC

abundance: .
d_gene: .
v_gene: TRBV7-2
j_gene: TRBJ2-7
CDR3aa: CASSGITYEQYF
CDR3nt: TGTGCCAGCAGCGGGATAACCTACGAGCAGTACTTC

abundance: .
d_gene: .
v_gene: TRBV4-2
j_gene: TRBJ1-1
CDR3aa: CASSQNQRETGGTEAFF
CDR3nt: TGTGCCAGCAGCCAAAATCAACGGGAGACGGGTGGCACTGAAGCTTTCTTT

abundance: .
d_gene: .
v_gene: TRBV7-6
j_gene: TRBJ1-5
CDR3aa: CASSLAGYQPQHF
CDR3nt: TGTGCCAGCAGCTTAGCCGGCTATCAGCCCCAGCATTTT

abundance: .
d_gene: TRBD1
v_gene: TRBV6-5
j_gene: TRBJ1-6
CDR3aa: CASSSGQGSSPLHF
CDR3nt: TGTGCCAGCAGTTCGGGACAGGGGAGTTCACCCCTCCACTTT

abundance: .
d_gene: TRBD1
v_gene: TRBV28
j_gene: TRBJ2-5
CDR3aa: CASSFLRRDSSQETQYF
CDR3nt: TGTGCCAGCAGTTTTCTCCGCCGGGACAGCTCACAAGAGACCCAGTACTTC

abundance: .
d_gene: .
v_gene: TRBV4-2
j_gene: TRBJ2-3
CDR3aa: CASSQAGGDTQYF
CDR3nt: TGTGCCAGCAGCCAAGCCGGGGGAGATACGCAGTATTTT

abundance: once
d_gene: .
v_gene: TRBV2
j_gene: TRBJ2-7
CDR3aa: CASSEPFFYEQYF
CDR3nt: TGTGCCAGCAGTGAACCGTTTTTCTACGAGCAGTACTTC

abundance: .
d_gene: .
v_gene: TRBV27
j_gene: TRBJ1-1
CDR3aa: CASSLLTEIKGVMNTEAFF
CDR3nt: TGTGCCAGCAGTTTATTAACGGAGATTAAGGGGGTTATGAACACTGAAGCTTTCTTT

abundance: .
d_gene: .
v_gene: TRBV7-9
j_gene: TRBJ2-3
CDR3aa: CASSLPAGDTQYF
CDR3nt: TGTGCCAGCAGCTTACCCGCTGGAGATACGCAGTATTTT

abundance: .
d_gene: .
v_gene: TRBV6-1
j_gene: TRBJ1-2
CDR3aa: CASSEVLQRVYGYTF
CDR3nt: TGTGCCAGCAGTGAAGTATTACAGAGAGTCTATGGCTACACCTTC

abundance: .
d_gene: TRBD1
v_gene: TRBV18
j_gene: TRBJ1-1
CDR3aa: CASSQLRQGGSNTEAFF
CDR3nt: TGTGCCAGCTCACAACTCCGACAGGGAGGATCGAACACTGAAGCTTTCTTT

abundance: .
d_gene: .
v_gene: TRBV3-1/TRBV3-2
j_gene: TRBJ1-1
CDR3aa: CASSPTYDRLNTEAFF
CDR3nt: TGTGCCAGCAGCCCAACCTACGACAGACTGAACACTGAAGCTTTCTTT

abundance: .
d_gene: .
v_gene: TRBV18
j_gene: TRBJ1-1
CDR3aa: CASSQGRGMNTEAFF
CDR3nt: TGTGCCAGCTCACAGGGACGGGGAATGAACACTGAAGCTTTCTTT

abundance: .
d_gene: TRBD2
v_gene: TRBV9
j_gene: TRBJ2-3
CDR3aa: CASSVGSLAGGATDTQYF
CDR3nt: TGTGCCAGCAGCGTAGGGTCCCTAGCGGGGGGTGCCACAGATACGCAGTATTTT

abundance: .
d_gene: .
v_gene: TRBV14
j_gene: TRBJ1-2
CDR3aa: CASSQEIGPYGYTF
CDR3nt: TGTGCCAGCAGCCAAGAGATTGGCCCATATGGCTACACCTTC

abundance: .
d_gene: .
v_gene: TRBV7-2
j_gene: TRBJ1-1
CDR3aa: CASSIPWTGGTEAFF
CDR3nt: TGTGCCAGCAGCATACCCTGGACGGGGGGCACTGAAGCTTTCTTT

abundance: once
d_gene: .
v_gene: TRBV24-1
j_gene: TRBJ1-2
CDR3aa: CATSDHSANYGYTF
CDR3nt: TGTGCCACCAGTGATCATTCCGCTAACTATGGCTACACCTTC